This T cell receptor (beta chain) was captured by sequencing in a study of cytomegalovirus exposure and HLA in healthy donors. The study's findings and limits: According to reports, the classifier identified cytomegalovirus status with high specificity and sensitivity. The study designated 160 or so TCR beta chains cytomegalovirus-associated.

Trimming took 6 bases from V and 4 from J; bases not matched to a gene: 8. The CDR3 consists of 16 residues. In germline, CDR1 is SGHTA, CDR2 FQGTGA. This clone was counted a single time. The target antigen is unknown. Here immunoSEQ multiplex PCR was the method, and the copy in TCRdb shows in-frame clones only, minus some. The sample shows under 150,000 clones, roughly four fifths of them seen only once. The V call is TRBV7-3, the J call TRBJ2-3; 12 bases line up with TRBD2. The sample taken for sequencing was PBMCs. This receptor was taken from a woman in her 30s in good health and CMV-seronegative. DNA for the CDR3: TGTGCCAGCAGTTCAGCTAGCGGGGGGGCCTCAGATACGCAGTATTTT. It codes for CASSSASGGASDTQYF.